A selection of T cell receptor beta chains follows, all from one sample in a study of shared clonotypes between healthy human individuals. Using immunoSEQ multiplex PCR, the repertoire was profiled, and TCRdb retains in-frame clones only, with some absent. The sample lists about 2.4 million clones; approximately 94% were seen once. Sequencing input: naive CD4+ T cells sorted from blood. The receptors stem from a young man in good health. Each CDR3 is given with its conserved first and last residue. A D gene is named only where the DNA matches it firmly. Not all rows give a size; the values are once, few, many and, for expanded clones, a class.

CDR3 protein: CASSLVGQGIELAKNIQYF
CDR3 DNA: TGTGCCAGCAGCTTAGTCGGGCAGGGGATAGAATTAGCCAAAAACATTCAGTACTTC
J gene: TRBJ2-4
clone size: once
V gene: TRBV11-2
D gene: -

CDR3 protein: CATREAVRGNSPLHF
CDR3 DNA: TGTGCCACCCGCGAAGCCGTCCGCGGTAATTCACCCCTCCACTTT
J gene: TRBJ1-6
clone size: once
V gene: TRBV2
D gene: -

CDR3 protein: CASSPLGQGTLEQYF
CDR3 DNA: TGTGCCAGCAGTCCTCTGGGACAGGGTACCCTCGAGCAGTACTTC
J gene: TRBJ2-7
clone size: -
V gene: TRBV28
D gene: TRBD1

CDR3 protein: CASSTSLAGVADTQYF
CDR3 DNA: TGTGCCAGCAGCACATCACTAGCGGGAGTTGCAGATACGCAGTATTTT
J gene: TRBJ2-3
clone size: -
V gene: TRBV7-2
D gene: TRBD2

CDR3 protein: CSVRKDPNEKLFF
CDR3 DNA: TGCAGCGTAAGGAAGGACCCCAATGAAAAACTGTTTTTT
J gene: TRBJ1-4
clone size: -
V gene: TRBV29-1
D gene: -

CDR3 protein: CASSSGQFVAEAFF
CDR3 DNA: TGCGCCAGCAGCTCGGGACAGTTCGTGGCTGAAGCTTTCTTT
J gene: TRBJ1-1
clone size: -
V gene: TRBV5-1
D gene: TRBD1

CDR3 protein: CAWSVHRYEQYF
CDR3 DNA: TGTGCCTGGAGTGTACACAGGTACGAGCAGTACTTC
J gene: TRBJ2-7
clone size: -
V gene: TRBV30
D gene: -

CDR3 protein: CASRIPGTSGTYNEQFF
CDR3 DNA: TGTGCCAGCAGGATACCCGGGACTAGCGGGACGTACAATGAGCAGTTCTTC
J gene: TRBJ2-1
clone size: once
V gene: TRBV2
D gene: TRBD2

CDR3 protein: CASSVGIFSSYNEQFF
CDR3 DNA: TGTGCCAGCAGCGTAGGGATCTTCTCCTCCTACAATGAGCAGTTCTTC
J gene: TRBJ2-1
clone size: -
V gene: TRBV9
D gene: -

CDR3 protein: CASSLEPQGPGGELFF
CDR3 DNA: TGCGCCAGCAGCCTAGAACCCCAAGGGCCCGGCGGGGAGCTGTTTTTT
J gene: TRBJ2-2
clone size: -
V gene: TRBV4-1
D gene: -

CDR3 protein: CAISETGVETQYF
CDR3 DNA: TGTGCCATCAGTGAGACAGGGGTAGAGACCCAGTACTTC
J gene: TRBJ2-5
clone size: -
V gene: TRBV10-3
D gene: TRBD1

CDR3 protein: CASSRGGSMDTQYF
CDR3 DNA: TGTGCCAGCAGTAGGGGCGGGAGTATGGATACGCAGTATTTT
J gene: TRBJ2-3
clone size: -
V gene: TRBV6-5
D gene: TRBD2

CDR3 protein: CAISAGTSGGLKETQYF
CDR3 DNA: TGTGCCATCAGTGCCGGGACTAGCGGGGGGTTGAAAGAGACCCAGTACTTC
J gene: TRBJ2-5
clone size: -
V gene: TRBV10-3
D gene: TRBD2

CDR3 protein: CATSRDPGGETQYF
CDR3 DNA: TGTGCCACCAGCAGAGATCCAGGGGGAGAGACCCAGTACTTC
J gene: TRBJ2-5
clone size: -
V gene: TRBV15
D gene: TRBD1

CDR3 protein: CASSRREPLGDIQYF
CDR3 DNA: TGTGCCAGCAGCCGCAGGGAGCCCCTCGGGGACATTCAGTACTTC
J gene: TRBJ2-4
clone size: -
V gene: TRBV7-8
D gene: -

CDR3 protein: CASSLPYNEQFF
CDR3 DNA: TGCGCCAGCAGCTTACCTTACAATGAGCAGTTCTTC
J gene: TRBJ2-1
clone size: -
V gene: TRBV7-2
D gene: -

CDR3 protein: CASSGNNEQYF
CDR3 DNA: TGCGCCAGCAGCGGGAACAACGAGCAGTACTTC
J gene: TRBJ2-7
clone size: -
V gene: TRBV5-1
D gene: -

CDR3 protein: CASSLVVGVINEQFF
CDR3 DNA: TGTGCCAGCAGCTTAGTTGTAGGAGTCATCAATGAGCAGTTCTTC
J gene: TRBJ2-1
clone size: -
V gene: TRBV7-2
D gene: -